A single sample gave rise to the 32 T cell receptor beta chains below, sequenced in a study of Graves' ophthalmopathy and Graves' hyperthyroidism. The TCR beta CDR3 regions underwent amplification from RNA transcripts. HTBI primers served in a first-round RT-PCR, which a second-round multiplex PCR followed. TCRdb reprocessed the multiplex PCR reads via MiXCR and lists one record per CDR3 protein. The table records just over 600,000 distinct CDR3 sequences, about 20% of them present only once. Sample: peripheral blood. The origin of the receptors is a woman between 18 and 29 years old with stable Graves' hyperthyroidism. Some clones in this sample may be carry-over from other donors' samples.

This clonotype was recorded many times. V is TRBV10-3 and J is TRBJ2-7, with a possible D match to TRBD1 (5 bases). Trimming took 6 bases from V and 0 from J, leaving 12 bases between them. This CDR3 spans 14 amino acids. Germline V gene data show CDR1 as ENHRY and CDR2 as SYGVKD. CDR3 coding DNA: TGTGCCATCAGCGTGGACACGAACTCCTACGAGCAGTACTTC. Translated, it gives CAISVDTNSYEQYF.

In its sample, this clonotype was seen many times. The chain combines TRBV14 with TRBJ2-7, with 8 bases identical to TRBD1. This CDR3 spans 15 amino acids. Losses at the gene ends were 4 bases for V and 4 bases for J; bases not matched to a gene: 9. Germline lookup yields CDR1 SGHDN and CDR2 FVKESK. CDR3 DNA sequence: TGTGCCAGCAGCCTCCCGGGCAGGGGGCTTTACGAGCAGTACTTC. This translates into CASSLPGRGLYEQYF.

The chain joins TRBV20-1 to TRBJ1-6; unclear D gene. V dropped 5 bases and J dropped 10 bases, with 6 bases sitting between them. Germline-derived CDR1 and CDR2 are DFQATT and SNEGSKA (reference sequence). This CDR3 is built from 10 residues. The CDR3 DNA sequence: TGCAGTGCTTCTGGCTCACCCCTCCACTTT. Translation: CSASGSPLHF.

This clonotype turned up a few times. The DNA for the CDR3 is TGTGCCAGTAGTTTCCGGACACCGAGCAATCAGCCCCAGCATTTT. Amino acids: CASSFRTPSNQPQHF. This sequence joins TRBV19 and TRBJ1-5; TRBD1 might be the D (5 bases). CDR1 is LNHDA and CDR2 is SQIVND in the germline V gene (reference sequence). The CDR3 loop spans 15 amino acids. V lost 5 bases and J 1 base, leaving 12 bases between the germline ends.

The sample holds many counts of this clonotype. Relative to the germline gene, one junction end is altered; a read error may explain this. The CDR3 DNA reads TGTGCCTGCAGTTACTCGAGGGGGCGCCGGACTGAAGCTTTCTTT. Translation gives CACSYSRGRRTEAFF. The chain is built from TRBV6-2 or TRBV6-3 and TRBJ1-1, with 7 bases that match TRBD1. The germline V gene has CDR1 MNHEY and CDR2 SVGEGT. The CDR3 is 15 residues long.

This clonotype was picked up many times. The V call is TRBV19, the J call TRBJ1-1; D gene ambiguous. The ends were cut back, 3 bases at V and 4 bases at J, with 9 bases in the middle. Looked up from germline, CDR1 is LNHDA and CDR2 is SQIVND (reference sequence). This CDR3 spans 13 amino acids. CDR3 sequence: CASSIKAGTEAFF. CDR3 DNA sequence: TGTGCCAGTAGTATTAAGGCGGGCACTGAAGCTTTCTTT.

V and J are TRBV19 and TRBJ1-2, with 8 bases that match TRBD1. CDR3 size: 14 residues. The germline V gene encodes CDR1 LNHDA and CDR2 SQIVND (reference sequence). The ends lost 6 bases at V and 8 bases at J; junction bases unmatched: 11. The CDR3 sequence: CASSRQGIGFGYTF. The DNA for the CDR3 is TGTGCCAGTAGCCGACAGGGGATCGGTTTCGGCTACACCTTC.

This clonotype was counted many times. The rearrangement uses TRBV7-9 and TRBJ1-1, with D hard to call. Germline V gives CDR1 SEHNR, CDR2 FQNEAQ (reference sequence). V gave up 1 base and J gave up 6 bases, with 9 bases separating them. CDR3 size: 13 residues. CDR3 sequence (DNA): TGTGCCAGCAGCTTAGAGGGCCTCGCTGAAGCTTTCTTT. Its translation is CASSLEGLAEAFF. Full variable domain (remainder filled in from reference TRBV7-9 and TRBJ1-1): DTGVSQNPRHKITKRGQNVTFRCDPISEHNRLYWYRQTLGQGPEFLTYFQNEAQLEKSRLLSDRFSAERPKGSFSTLEIQRTEQGDSAMYLCASSLEGLAEAFFGQGTRLTVV.

Notes on this clonotype: The germline gene is not matched at one end of the junction; a read error may be the cause. The chain has TRBV20-1 and TRBJ2-7; 8 nucleotides align to TRBD2. The CDR3 is 18 residues long. Germline CDR1 is DFQATT and CDR2 is SNEGSKA (reference sequence). CDR3 in amino acids: CSASDTLAGSTPSYERYF. The CDR3 region has the DNA TGCAGTGCTAGCGATACTTTAGCGGGATCAACCCCCTCCTACGAGCGGTACTTC.

This clonotype appeared many times. The chain joins TRBV12-3 or TRBV12-4 to TRBJ1-2, with TRBD1 as a possible D gene (6 bases). The CDR3 loop spans 15 amino acids. Deletions cut 0 bases from V and 8 bases from J, with 16 bases between. CDR3: CASSLARRGNAGYTF. The DNA for the CDR3 is TGTGCCAGCAGTTTAGCGCGGAGGGGGAACGCGGGCTACACCTTC.

This clonotype has at least ten counts. The chain recombines TRBV12-3 or TRBV12-4 with TRBJ1-6; maybe TRBD1 (6 bases). V gave up 7 bases and J gave up 8 bases, with 12 bases separating them. This CDR3 region has 13 residues. For the CDR3, the DNA is TGTGCCAGCACCTCAGGGGTTGATTCACCCCTCCACTTT. Amino acid sequence: CASTSGVDSPLHF.

There are many counts of this clonotype. The V gene is TRBV7-9, the J gene TRBJ1-1, with D possibly being TRBD1 (5 bases). Trimming stripped 8 bases from V and 0 bases from J, with 7 bases between. This CDR3 has 12 residues. Germline values: CDR1 SEHNR, CDR2 FQNEAQ (reference sequence). CDR3 DNA: TGTGCCAGCGGACACCTGAACACTGAAGCTTTCTTT. Its translation is CASGHLNTEAFF. Variable domain in full (rest from reference TRBV7-9 and TRBJ1-1): DTGVSQNPRHKITKRGQNVTFRCDPISEHNRLYWYRQTLGQGPEFLTYFQNEAQLEKSRLLSDRFSAERPKGSFSTLEIQRTEQGDSAMYLCASGHLNTEAFFGQGTRLTVV.

This clonotype was counted at least ten times. The rearrangement links TRBV6-5 to TRBJ2-7; 7 nucleotides agree with TRBD1. This CDR3 region has 14 residues. V trimming: 7 bases; J trimming: 0 bases; junction bases outside the gene matches: 6. Germline CDR1 is MNHEY and CDR2 is SVGAGI. As DNA, the CDR3 is TGTGCCAGCAAGCTGGACAGGAGCTCCTACGAGCAGTACTTC. Its translation is CASKLDRSSYEQYF.

V gene TRBV7-2 combines with J gene TRBJ1-2; D uncertain. The CDR3 extends over 14 amino acids. Germline CDR1 is SGHTA and CDR2 is FQGNSA. Trimming left V 7 bases short and J 5 bases short, with 17 bases between. CDR3 protein: CASTLPPETYGYTF. The CDR3 region has the DNA TGTGCCAGCACACTCCCCCCAGAGACTTATGGCTACACCTTC.

This clonotype has ten or more counts. The chain joins TRBV12-3 or TRBV12-4 to TRBJ1-2, with D unclear. V gave up 6 bases and J gave up 8 bases, with 16 bases separating them. The CDR3 runs to 13 residues. The CDR3 is CASRSGSTGGYTF. CDR3 coding DNA: TGTGCCAGCAGGAGCGGATCAACCGGAGGCTACACCTTC.

This clonotype has a count of ten or more. The chain links TRBV6-6 to TRBJ1-6, with 7 bases matching TRBD1. Germline lookup yields CDR1 MNHNY and CDR2 SVGAGI (reference sequence). Trimming at V came to 2 bases and at J to 5 bases, leaving 3 bases not matched to a gene. The CDR3 loop spans 15 amino acids. The CDR3, as DNA: TGTGCCAGCAGTTACCAGACAGGGAATAATTCACCCCTCCACTTT. This translates into CASSYQTGNNSPLHF.

This clonotype has a handful of counts. Written as DNA, the CDR3 is TGTGCCAGCACCCAGACAATAGCTAACTATGGCTACACCTTC. Its protein product is CASTQTIANYGYTF. The J gene is TRBJ1-2, the V gene TRBV28; D remains unclear. The ends were cut back, 7 bases at V and 0 bases at J, with 12 bases in the middle. The CDR3 consists of 14 residues. Germline lookup yields CDR1 MDHEN and CDR2 SYDVKM.

The chain couples TRBV27 to TRBJ1-1; TRBD1 matches 8 bases. The CDR3 runs 15 residues. V shed 4 bases, J shed 3 bases, and the junction held 7 bases outside the gene matches. Germline V gene sequence: CDR1 MNHEY, CDR2 SMNVEV (reference sequence). CDR3 region: CASSSQGAGDTEAFF. In nucleotides, the CDR3 is TGTGCCAGCAGTTCCCAGGGGGCCGGGGACACTGAAGCTTTCTTT.

V usage is TRBV6-1 and J usage is TRBJ1-1; TRBD1 matches at 7 bases. The CDR3 has 13 amino acids. J gave up 3 bases and V 7 bases, and 5 bases lay outside the gene matches. Germline V lookup: CDR1 MNHNS, CDR2 SASEGT. CDR3 nucleotides: TGTGCCAGCAAGTCAGGGGGTTACACTGAAGCTTTCTTT. It is translated as CASKSGGYTEAFF.

This clonotype was seen repeatedly, ten times or more. The rearrangement joins TRBV12-3 or TRBV12-4 to TRBJ1-1, with 8 bases lining up with TRBD1. The CDR3 totals 15 residues. Trimming at V came to 1 base and at J to 4 bases, leaving 5 bases not matched to a gene. In nucleotides, the CDR3 is TGTGCCAGCAGTTTAGGGACAGGGTCCCCCACTGAAGCTTTCTTT. This encodes CASSLGTGSPTEAFF.

This clonotype was counted a few times. The chain is built from TRBV12-3 or TRBV12-4 and TRBJ1-1; unclear D gene. V lost 0 bases, J lost 3 bases, and 5 bases lay in between. The CDR3 has 13 amino acids. CDR3 in amino acids: CASSLAVYTEAFF. The CDR3 DNA reads as TGTGCCAGCAGTTTAGCGGTCTACACTGAAGCTTTCTTT.

This clonotype has ten or more counts. The chain uses TRBV7-2 and TRBJ2-5; D is unresolved. The CDR3 extends over 13 amino acids. Trimming shortened V by 2 bases and J by 3 bases, and 7 bases separated the two germline ends. CDR1 and CDR2 (germline): SGHTA, FQGNSA. DNA of the CDR3: TGTGCCAGCAGCTTATGGACCAAAGAGACCCAGTACTTC. Protein product: CASSLWTKETQYF.

This clonotype was detected many times. The chain recombines TRBV19 with TRBJ2-7, with a weak D call TRBD2 (5 bases). Trimming pared 6 bases from V and 6 bases from J, leaving 21 bases between. The germline gives CDR1 LNHDA, CDR2 SQIVND (reference sequence). The CDR3 has 15 residues. The CDR3 sequence: CASSLDGWLAGEQYF. The CDR3 DNA follows: TGTGCCAGTAGCCTCGACGGTTGGCTAGCAGGCGAGCAGTACTTC.

The rearrangement joins TRBV28 to TRBJ2-7; D gene ambiguous. The germline V gene has CDR1 MDHEN and CDR2 SYDVKM. Trimming pared 7 bases from V and 3 bases from J, leaving 16 bases between. This CDR3 has 14 amino acids. CDR3 sequence reads: CASTFRSAYYEQYF. CDR3 in DNA: TGTGCCAGCACCTTCAGGTCGGCCTACTACGAGCAGTACTTC.

In its sample, this clonotype was seen many times. The chain combines TRBV7-3 with TRBJ2-7; 9 bases line up with TRBD1. The V segment lost 4 bases and the J segment 6 bases; nucleotides outside the gene matches: 4. Germline V gene data show CDR1 as SGHTA and CDR2 as FQGTGA. The CDR3 is 13 residues long. DNA for the CDR3: TGTGCCAGCAGCTGGACAGGGGAGGGCGAGCAGTACTTC. Encoded protein: CASSWTGEGEQYF. Full variable domain (outside the CDR3, taken from reference TRBV7-3 and TRBJ2-7): GAGVSQTPSNKVTEKGKYVELRCDPISGHTALYWYRQSLGQGPEFLIYFQGTGAADDSGLPNDRFFAVRPEGSVSTLKIQRTERGDSAVYLCASSWTGEGEQYFGPGTRLTVT.

In this sample, this clonotype turned up many times. The V gene is TRBV2, the J gene TRBJ1-1; D perhaps matches TRBD1 (5 bases). Germline CDR1 and CDR2: SNHLY and FYNNEI. V lost 4 bases and J lost 1, with 10 bases in between. CDR3 size: 14 residues. The CDR3 here is CASSAQGQNTEAFF. The CDR3 DNA reads as TGTGCCAGCAGTGCTCAGGGCCAGAACACTGAAGCTTTCTTT.

This clonotype was detected ten times or more. DNA for the CDR3: TGCGCCAGCAGTGGGGTGGGGACCGGGGAGCTGTTTTTT. Its protein is CASSGVGTGELFF. This chain uses TRBV10-1 with TRBJ2-2; no definite D call. CDR3 length: 13 residues. The ends were cut back, 4 bases at V and 5 bases at J, with 8 bases in the middle. CDR1 is WNHNN and CDR2 is SYGVQD in the germline V gene (reference sequence).

This clonotype occurred many times. This chain uses TRBV30 with TRBJ1-6; TRBD1 matches at 9 bases. Germline values: CDR1 GTSNPN, CDR2 SVGIG (reference sequence). The CDR3 has 15 residues. The trim removed 6 bases at V and 1 base at J, leaving 4 bases unmatched. The CDR3 region is CACGTGQSYNSPLHF. CDR3 bases: TGTGCCTGCGGGACAGGGCAATCCTATAATTCACCCCTCCACTTT.

This clonotype was observed many times. The V gene is TRBV6-2 or TRBV6-3, the J gene TRBJ2-7; 7 nucleotides align to TRBD2. The CDR3 has 15 amino acids. J was trimmed by 0 bases and V by 6 bases; bases with no gene match: 8. Germline CDR1 is MNHEY and CDR2 is SVGEGT. CDR3 protein: CASSWDYTDSYEQYF. Here the CDR3 DNA reads TGTGCCAGCAGCTGGGACTATACCGACTCCTACGAGCAGTACTTC.

In this sample, this clonotype turned up many times. A read error may produce the germline difference seen at one junction end. The chain carries TRBV7-7 and TRBJ2-5; D might be TRBD1 (5 bases). The germline V gene encodes CDR1 SSHAT and CDR2 FNYEAQ (reference sequence). The CDR3 contains 15 residues. The DNA of the CDR3 is TGTGCTAGCAGCTTCTATCAAGGGGACCAAGAGACCCAGTACTTC. Protein: CASSFYQGDQETQYF.

There are a few counts of this clonotype. This chain uses TRBV12-3 or TRBV12-4 with TRBJ1-1, with D tentatively TRBD1 (5 bases). The CDR3 has 14 residues. V was trimmed by 3 bases and J by 5 bases, leaving 13 bases between them. The CDR3: CASSFYRGRTEAFF. CDR3 bases: TGTGCCAGCAGTTTCTACCGGGGGAGGACTGAAGCTTTCTTT.

This clonotype was detected many times. The genes are TRBV30 and TRBJ1-2; no firm D call. This CDR3 comprises 13 residues. Trimming removed 1 base at V and 4 bases at J, with 10 bases between. Germline assignment: CDR1 GTSNPN and CDR2 SVGIG (reference sequence). This CDR3 reads CAWSAGGGYGYTF. The DNA for the CDR3 is TGTGCCTGGAGTGCGGGAGGTGGCTATGGCTACACCTTC.